The TCR beta chain under discussion was sequenced for a study of blood T cell repertoires in COVID-19. Study-wide context: Researchers got acute and convalescent COVID-19 samples from the United States, Italy and Spain. From T cells, B-cell-depleted T cells, or PBMCs came the material, which was cDNA or gDNA.

Adults between roughly 18 and 89 years of age took part from 20 to 25 US areas. The authors' processing: Estimated nucleated cell counts came from reference gene primer amplification. This table comes from immunoSEQ multiplex PCR, and its TCRdb copy is limited to in-frame clones, with some not included. Clonal size and the V and J genes are those of that table, whereas D and trimming came from the DNA. The sample lists roughly 420,000 clones; around 87% were seen once. J gave up 3 bases and V 5 bases, and 9 bases lay outside the gene matches. The CDR3 length is 15 residues. CDR1 and CDR2 from the germline V gene are MNHEY and SVGAGI.

The receptor was isolated from a woman aged 25 to 45 with acute COVID-19. The sequenced sample consisted of PBMCs or T cells enriched from blood (not recorded which). The chain links TRBV6-5 to TRBJ1-2, with TRBD1 identical over 7 bases. DNA of the CDR3: TGTGCCAGCAGTACACCGGGACAGCCGTACTATGGCTACACCTTC. It translates to CASSTPGQPYYGYTF.